Detailed here is one T cell receptor (beta chain). What it binds is unknown. The second PCR ran about 6 to 11 cycles with a sample-barcoded 5' primer and J-beta primers. Each cDNA was tagged by a template-switch adaptor containing 12 random nucleotides. Each CDR3 protein gets one entry after TCRdb re-called the 5' RACE reads with MiXCR. The top ten hold around 16% of the sample, which has 600,000 or so distinct CDR3 sequences, approximately 30% seen once. The data were obtained in a study of blood T cells in healthy people across ages. Each of the donors had ten milliliters of peripheral blood drawn into EDTA-treated Vacutainer tubes. The study's findings and limits: No one knew whether donors had CMV, which possibly confounded expanded clonotype changes. The study found more naive CD4+ cells and higher diversity in long-lived than aged donors.

V lost 0 bases to trimming and J lost 5 bases, with 11 bases between them. CDR1 is SGHRS, CDR2 YFSETQ, per germline. The CDR3 is 15 residues long. Sequenced: blood. This chain uses TRBV5-1 with TRBJ1-4; D gene ambiguous. This TCR was recovered from an elderly woman in good health. CDR3 coding DNA: TGCGCCAGCAGCTTGGATCTGAGTATCAATGAAAAACTGTTTTTT. Its translation is CASSLDLSINEKLFF.